This T cell receptor (beta chain) was obtained from a study of blood T cell repertoires in COVID-19. Study at large: The United States, Italy and Spain supplied acute and convalescent COVID-19 samples. PBMCs, B-cell-depleted T cells, or T cells provided the cDNA or gDNA that made up the material.

The authors' processing: The authors estimated nucleated cell counts from reference gene primer amplification. TCRdb's copy holds only in-frame clones and misses some; the assay was immunoSEQ multiplex PCR. For V, J and clone size, that table is used; D and trimming come from the DNA. The sample lists about 58,000 clones; roughly 84% were seen once. This receptor was identified in a man between 35 and 55 years old with active COVID-19. Specimen: peripheral blood.

The CDR3 is CASSLGRENQPQHF. The CDR3 DNA sequence: TGTGCCAGCAGTTTAGGGCGGGAAAATCAGCCCCAGCATTTT. V is TRBV28 and J is TRBJ1-5; D uncertain. Per the germline V gene, CDR1 is MDHEN and CDR2 is SYDVKM. The CDR3 is 14 residues long. With 2 bases removed from V and 4 bases from J, the gap between germline ends came to 9 bases.